This T cell receptor (beta chain) was obtained from a study of PD-1 blockade in classical Hodgkin lymphoma. Study results and caveats: Among the patients, those starting nivolumab under 1 year after ASCT were excluded. By C4D1, CD4+ diversity increased significantly, especially in complete responders.

Time point noted: cycle 4 day 1 (C4D1), after five to seven weeks of nivolumab. Every single patient, without exception, relapsed after autologous stem cell transplantation, and brentuximab vedotin exposure varied. Starting with thawed PBMCs, CD4+ T cells were purified by magnetic negative selection. Best outcomes ranged across complete response, partial response and progressive disease. CDR3 length equals 18 residues. Germline CDR1 is SGHRS and CDR2 is YFSETQ. With 4 bases removed from V and 3 bases from J, the gap between germline ends came to 24 bases. A word on this clone: The antigen is undetermined.

Here immunoSEQ multiplex PCR was the method, and the copy in TCRdb shows in-frame clones only, minus some. The sample consists of around 30,000 clones, 80% to 95% of them appearing once. V is TRBV5-1 and J is TRBJ2-3; TRBD1 is a possible D gene (8 bases). The receptor comes from a human donor with classical Hodgkin lymphoma. The source was CD4+ T cells from blood, collected before the fourth cycle of nivolumab. CDR3 in DNA: TGCGCCAGCAGCCTTGGACAGGGAGTAGCGGGTGGTACAGATACGCAGTATTTT. It specifies CASSLGQGVAGGTDTQYF.